The clone carrying this T cell receptor (beta chain) was counted once. These data are taken from a study of blood T cells in healthy people across ages. The authors ran a second PCR of about 6 to 11 cycles using a sample-barcoded 5' primer and a J-beta primer mix. TCRdb processed the 5' RACE reads anew with MiXCR; each CDR3 protein has one entry. This table holds 600,000 to 1,000,000 distinct CDR3 sequences, more than 45% found once. The CDR3 consists of 16 residues. Germline CDR1 and CDR2: SGHTA and FQGTGA. Trimming cost V 1 base and J 5 bases, with 14 bases left between them. The TCR sequence derives from a man aged 25 to 40 in good health. Sequencing was performed on blood. The V call is TRBV7-3, the J call TRBJ2-2; TRBD1 or TRBD2 may be the D gene (5 bases each). CDR3 residues: CASSLIPGTGTGELFF. CDR3 nucleotides: TGTGCCAGCAGCTTAATTCCCGGGACGGGGACCGGGGAGCTGTTTTTT.